A selection of T cell receptor beta chains follows, all from one sample in a study of CD8+CD57+ T cells in acquired aplastic anemia. TCRdb ran MiXCR on the reads and lists one entry per CDR3 protein. The table shows roughly 38,000 distinct CDR3 sequences, with more than 75% occurring only once. Sequencing was done on a sample of sorted CD4+, CD8+, or CD8+CD57+ T cells (not recorded which) from PBMCs. These receptors originate from a human donor in good health, serving as a control. The CDR3 runs from the conserved cysteine through the conserved F or W. The order of the fields is J gene, clone size, D gene, V gene, CDR3 DNA, CDR3 protein. The D gene is left open where the match is weak. Size values are once, few and many counts, or a class for expanded clones, and some rows have none.

>TRBJ1-1|NA|TRBD1|TRBV19
TGTGCCAGTAGTATGACAGGGGTCCCTAGCACTGAAGCTTTCTTT
CASSMTGVPSTEAFF
>TRBJ1-6|NA|NA|TRBV9
TGTGCCAGCAGCGTACGTATGGGGCTGGGTGATTCACCCCTCCACTTT
CASSVRMGLGDSPLHF
>TRBJ2-7|medium-sized|TRBD1|TRBV2
TGTGCCAGCAGGAGACAGGGGATAATCGACGAGCAGTACTTC
CASRRQGIIDEQYF
>TRBJ2-3|NA|NA|TRBV19
TGTGCCAGTACCCCGTCCTCTCAGCATACGCAGTATTTT
CASTPSSQHTQYF
>TRBJ1-2|NA|TRBD1|TRBV24-1
TGTGCCACCAGTGATCCCAGGGGGCACTATGGCTACACCTTC
CATSDPRGHYGYTF
>TRBJ2-5|once|NA|TRBV29-1
TGCAGCGTTGCCGGGACGCTAACCGACCAAGAGACCCAGTACTTC
CSVAGTLTDQETQYF
>TRBJ2-5|NA|TRBD2|TRBV2
TGTGCCAGCAGCACTAGCGTTGAAGAGACCCAGTACTTC
CASSTSVEETQYF
>TRBJ2-7|NA|NA|TRBV10-3
TGTGCCATCAGTGAGTCTGGTATGCGCAGGATCTACGAGCAGTACTTC
CAISESGMRRIYEQYF
>TRBJ1-1|NA|TRBD1|TRBV2
TGTGCCAGCGCGACAGGGGGCTACACTGAAGCTTTCTTT
CASATGGYTEAFF
>TRBJ2-1|once|NA|TRBV7-6
TGTGCCAGCAGCTTAATGAGGGCGGGGAGCTCCTACAATGAGCAGTTCTTC
CASSLMRAGSSYNEQFF
>TRBJ1-6|NA|NA|TRBV6-4
TGTGCCAGCAGCGGGGGGGTCAATTCACCCCTCCACTTT
CASSGGVNSPLHF
>TRBJ1-2|NA|NA|TRBV19
TGTGCCTCGAGGGGGAAGGACTATGGCTACACCTTC
CASRGKDYGYTF
>TRBJ2-5|NA|NA|TRBV29-1
TGCAGCGTGGGGCCGGGAGACCAAGAGACCCAGTACTTC
CSVGPGDQETQYF
>TRBJ2-7|NA|NA|TRBV15
TGTGCCACCAGCAGAGACGGAACAGGGTCCTACGAGCAGTACTTC
CATSRDGTGSYEQYF
>TRBJ1-1|large|NA|TRBV13
TGTGCCAGCAGCTTAGAGGGGGAAAACACTGAAGCTTTCTTT
CASSLEGENTEAFF
>TRBJ1-1|NA|TRBD1|TRBV10-2
TGCGCCAGCCAAGGGACAGGCACTGAAGCTTTCTTT
CASQGTGTEAFF
>TRBJ1-2|NA|NA|TRBV19
TGTGCCAGTAGTGTCGACGGGACAAAGATCTATGGCTACACCTTC
CASSVDGTKIYGYTF
>TRBJ2-5|NA|TRBD1|TRBV24-1
TGTGCCACCAGCAACGACAGGGGGGGAGAGACCCAGTACTTC
CATSNDRGGETQYF
>TRBJ2-2|NA|NA|TRBV15
TGTGCCACCAGGCGGGACAAAAACACCGGGGAGCTGTTTTTT
CATRRDKNTGELFF
>TRBJ2-7|once|NA|TRBV20-1
TGCAGTGCTAGAGATCGGGGGAGGACTTACGAGCAGTACTTC
CSARDRGRTYEQYF
>TRBJ2-5|NA|TRBD1|TRBV20-1
TGCAGTGCCAGCACAAGACAGGGGCAAGAGACCCAGTACTTC
CSASTRQGQETQYF
>TRBJ1-5|many|NA|TRBV6-2/TRBV6-3
TGTGCCAGCACGGCTAGCGAGACAGAGCCCCAGCATTTT
CASTASETEPQHF
>TRBJ1-6|NA|NA|TRBV5-5
TGTGCCAGCATCCCACAGGGATCCTATAATTCACCCCTCCACTTT
CASIPQGSYNSPLHF
>TRBJ2-3|NA|TRBD1|TRBV10-3
TGTGCCATCAGCGGGACACAGGGGGCGCCAGATACGCAGTATTTT
CAISGTQGAPDTQYF
>TRBJ2-7|NA|TRBD1|TRBV9
TGTGCCAGCAGCGCTGGGGACAGCCGATTCTACGAGCAGTACTTC
CASSAGDSRFYEQYF
>TRBJ2-5|NA|TRBD1|TRBV29-1
TGCAGCGTTGAAGAGGGGTCAGGGGGTAAGACCCAGTACTTC
CSVEEGSGGKTQYF
>TRBJ2-7|medium-sized|TRBD2|TRBV6-5
TGTGCCAGCAGTTACCGGACTAGCGGGGGGTGGAGCGAGCAGTACTTC
CASSYRTSGGWSEQYF
>TRBJ2-7|NA|NA|TRBV7-9
TGTGCCATCGACTCCGAGGACTTAAGCTCCTACGAGCAGTACTTC
CAIDSEDLSSYEQYF
>TRBJ2-7|NA|NA|TRBV7-9
TGTGCCAGCAGCATTGGACGGAACTCCTACGAGCAGTACTTC
CASSIGRNSYEQYF
>TRBJ1-3|NA|NA|TRBV20-1
TGCAGTGCTAGAGAGGGTGGGATAGGAAACACCATATATTTT
CSAREGGIGNTIYF
>TRBJ2-1|NA|NA|TRBV10-2
TGCGCCAGCCGTACGCCGAGCTCCTACAATGAGCAGTTCTTC
CASRTPSSYNEQFF